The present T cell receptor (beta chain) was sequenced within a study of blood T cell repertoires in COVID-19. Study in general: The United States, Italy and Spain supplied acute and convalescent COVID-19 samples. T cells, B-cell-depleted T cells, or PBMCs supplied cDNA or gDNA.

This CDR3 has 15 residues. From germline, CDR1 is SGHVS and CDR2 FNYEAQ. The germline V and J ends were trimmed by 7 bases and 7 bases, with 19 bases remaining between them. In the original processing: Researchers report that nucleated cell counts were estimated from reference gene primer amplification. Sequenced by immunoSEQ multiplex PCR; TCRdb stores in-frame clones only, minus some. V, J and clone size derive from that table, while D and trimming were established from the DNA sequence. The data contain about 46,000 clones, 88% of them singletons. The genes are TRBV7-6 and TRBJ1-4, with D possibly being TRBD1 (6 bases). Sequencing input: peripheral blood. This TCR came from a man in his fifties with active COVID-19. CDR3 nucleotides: TGTGCCAGCACGCGACCGGGCGGGGGGCTTGAAAAACTGTTTTTT. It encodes CASTRPGGGLEKLFF.